The 13 T cell receptor beta chains below were found in one sample sequenced in a study of cytomegalovirus exposure and HLA in healthy donors. The PCR was carried out with 60 Vbeta primers and 13 Jbeta primers. TCRdb keeps only in-frame clones here, not all; method: immunoSEQ multiplex PCR. This table has approximately 160,000 clones, 65% to 70% appearing once. Sequencing was carried out using PBMCs. The receptors here all came from a woman in her late teens or twenties in good health and CMV-seropositive.

The chain recombines TRBV5-1 with TRBJ2-1, with 7 bases that match TRBD2. In germline, CDR1 is SGHRS, CDR2 YFSETQ. The V and J ends lost 1 base and 0 bases, in that order; junction bases with no gene match: 7. This CDR3 has 17 residues. The CDR3 protein is CASSLSAGGSSYNEQFF. CDR3 coding DNA: TGCGCCAGCAGCTTGAGCGCGGGCGGGAGCTCCTACAATGAGCAGTTCTTC.

V is TRBV7-9 and J is TRBJ2-2, with 10 bases lining up with TRBD2. Trimming took 4 bases from V and 3 from J; bases not matched to a gene: 8. The CDR3 is made up of 17 amino acids. From germline, CDR1 is SEHNR and CDR2 FQNEAQ (reference sequence). CDR3 coding DNA: TGTGCCAGCAGCTCGCAGCCGGGACTAGCGTACACCGGGGAGCTGTTTTTT. As protein: CASSSQPGLAYTGELFF.

This clone showed up just a few times. The chain carries TRBV4-1 and TRBJ1-5, with D maybe TRBD1 (6 bases). Germline V gene data show CDR1 as MGHRA and CDR2 as YSYEKL. This CDR3 is 18 amino acids long. V was pared by 0 bases and J by 5 bases, with 20 bases between. The CDR3 DNA sequence: TGCGCCAGCAGCCAAGATGAGGGCTACAGGGTAGGGTATCAGCCCCAGCATTTT. Its translation is CASSQDEGYRVGYQPQHF.

This clone turned up a few times. The gene calls are TRBV5-1 and TRBJ2-1, with 8 bases aligning to TRBD1. The CDR3 has 15 residues. From germline, CDR1 is SGHRS and CDR2 YFSETQ. V was clipped by 5 bases and J by 0 bases; unmatched bases: 4. The CDR3 spells CASSRTGNSYNEQFF. The CDR3 nucleotides are TGCGCCAGCAGTCGGACAGGGAACTCCTACAATGAGCAGTTCTTC.

This chain links TRBV5-1 with TRBJ1-2; D gene unclear. V lost 3 bases and J 8 bases, leaving 17 bases between the germline ends. This CDR3 has 14 residues. The germline V gene has CDR1 SGHRS and CDR2 YFSETQ. In nucleotides, the CDR3 is TGCGCCAGCAGCTCGTCGCGGGTTGGTTTGGGCTACACCTTC. This translates into CASSSSRVGLGYTF.

The chain is built from TRBV27 and TRBJ1-2; 7 bases are shared with TRBD1. V dropped 5 bases and J dropped 3; count of bases not matched to a gene: 3. This CDR3 has 13 amino acids. Germline V gene lookup returns CDR1 MNHEY and CDR2 SMNVEV (reference sequence). The CDR3 is CASSRQGDYGYTF. DNA of the CDR3: TGTGCCAGCAGTAGACAGGGAGACTATGGCTACACCTTC.

The chain has TRBV27 and TRBJ2-7, with 8 bases that match TRBD1. The J segment lost 0 bases and the V segment lost 7 bases, leaving 8 bases of the junction unmatched. The CDR3 has 15 amino acids. Germline CDR1 is MNHEY and CDR2 is SMNVEV (reference sequence). The CDR3 loop is CASTPLGTGSYEQYF. For the CDR3, the DNA is TGTGCCAGCACCCCCCTCGGGACAGGCTCCTACGAGCAGTACTTC.

The CDR3 nucleotides are TGTGCCTGGGACAGGGGACCCTACGAGCAGTACTTC. Its translation is CAWDRGPYEQYF. V usage is TRBV30 and J usage is TRBJ2-7; 8 bases are shared with TRBD1. CDR1 is GTSNPN and CDR2 is SVGIG in the germline V gene (reference sequence). Trimming cost V 5 bases and J 2 bases; bases outside gene matches: 2. CDR3 length equals 12 residues. The whole variable domain, filled in from reference TRBV30 and TRBJ2-7, reads SQTIHQWPATLVQPVGSPLSLECTVEGTSNPNLYWYRQAAGRGLQLLFYSVGIGQISSEVPQNLSASRPQDRQFILSSKKLLLSDSGFYLCAWDRGPYEQYFGPGTRLTVT.

This chain links TRBV5-1 with TRBJ2-7; 7 nucleotides line up with TRBD1. Germline-derived CDR1 and CDR2 are SGHRS and YFSETQ. The CDR3 totals 15 residues. The ends lost 3 bases at V and 4 bases at J; junction bases unmatched: 10. CDR3 region: CASSSELQGTYEQYF. The CDR3 DNA sequence: TGCGCCAGCAGCTCGGAGCTACAGGGGACGTACGAGCAGTACTTC.

This clone was seen once. V usage is TRBV5-1 and J usage is TRBJ2-1; 8 bases agree with TRBD2. Germline V gene lookup returns CDR1 SGHRS and CDR2 YFSETQ. This CDR3 region has 14 residues. V shed 4 bases, J shed 3 bases, and the junction held 3 bases outside the gene matches. CDR3 region: CASSPGTSYNEQFF. CDR3 DNA: TGCGCCAGCAGCCCTGGGACTAGCTACAATGAGCAGTTCTTC.

The CDR3: CASSPLATLVTEAFF. The CDR3 nucleotides read TGCGCCAGCAGCCCCCTAGCGACTCTGGTCACTGAAGCTTTCTTT. V is TRBV4-3 and J is TRBJ1-1; D is undetermined. This CDR3 spans 15 amino acids. Between the trimmed V and J ends, which lost 4 bases and 4 bases, there was a span of 16 bases. Germline V gives CDR1 LGHNA, CDR2 YSLEER.

This clone was counted a few times. The chain is built from TRBV28 and TRBJ1-1; D ambiguous. The CDR3 sequence is 14 residues long. Looked up from germline, CDR1 is MDHEN and CDR2 is SYDVKM. V dropped 4 bases and J dropped 1 base, with 10 bases sitting between them. The CDR3 loop is CASSSARQNTEAFF. CDR3 DNA: TGTGCCAGCAGTTCCGCCCGACAGAACACTGAAGCTTTCTTT.

In this sample, this clone turned up a few times. The chain is built from TRBV6-5 and TRBJ1-5; D gene unclear. Germline CDR1 reads MNHEY; CDR2 reads SVGAGI. This CDR3 is 14 amino acids long. The germline V and J ends were trimmed by 6 bases and 0 bases, with 9 bases remaining between them. The CDR3 DNA reads as TGTGCCAGCAGAGGCCGACATAGCAATCAGCCCCAGCATTTT. Translation: CASRGRHSNQPQHF.